This entry lists 7 T cell receptor beta chains sequenced from one sample in a study of graft-versus-host responses after intestinal transplantation. TCRdb's copy holds only in-frame clones and misses some; the assay was immunoSEQ multiplex PCR. The sample includes some 120,000 clones, about 92% of them seen just once. These TCRs are of unknown antigen specificity. The source material was unstimulated CD8+ T cells sorted from spleen or lymph node cells, sampled before transplant. Receptor source: a human donor who was the organ donor for an intestinal transplant.

The chain uses TRBV20-1 and TRBJ1-1; D unclear. The CDR3 loop spans 10 amino acids. V was cut by 3 bases and J by 10 bases, with 9 bases left in between. Germline V gene data show CDR1 as DFQATT and CDR2 as SNEGSKA (reference sequence). CDR3 DNA: TGCAGTGCTAGGGCAGGAAGAGCTTTCTTT. It codes for CSARAGRAFF.

The rearrangement links TRBV28 to TRBJ2-1, with 8 bases lining up with TRBD2. V gave up 4 bases and J gave up 8 bases; unmatched junction bases: 13. The germline V gene encodes CDR1 MDHEN and CDR2 SYDVKM. The CDR3 covers 16 residues. In DNA, the CDR3 is TGTGCCAGCAGTTCCCCCGCGGGACTAGTCGGTCATGAGCAGTTCTTC. Encoded protein: CASSSPAGLVGHEQFF.

The V call is TRBV5-6, the J call TRBJ1-4; tentative D call: TRBD1 (5 bases). The V end was cut by 3 bases, the J end by 4 bases, with 10 bases between. This CDR3 has 14 residues. CDR1 and CDR2 from the germline V gene are SGHDT and YYEEEE. The CDR3 loop reads CASSSGTGNEKLFF. CDR3 DNA: TGTGCCAGCAGCTCCGGGACGGGTAATGAAAAACTGTTTTTT. The full variable domain, rest sourced from reference TRBV5-6 and TRBJ1-4, is DAGVTQSPTHLIKTRGQQVTLRCSPKSGHDTVSWYQQALGQGPQFIFQYYEEEERQRGNFPDRFSGHQFPNYSSELNVNALLLGDSALYLCASSSGTGNEKLFFGSGTQLSVL.

The chain uses TRBV25-1 and TRBJ1-2; D is uncertain. CDR3 length: 18 amino acids. Germline V gene data show CDR1 as MGHDK and CDR2 as SYGVNS. The V end lost 4 bases, the J end lost 4 bases, and 25 bases lay between the germline ends. CDR3 bases: TGTGCCAGCAGTGCCCCGCTGGAGCAGGTTGAGTCCCTCTATGGCTACACCTTC. Its protein is CASSAPLEQVESLYGYTF.

The chain carries TRBV19 and TRBJ2-1, with 9 positions matching TRBD2. In germline, CDR1 is LNHDA, CDR2 SQIVND (reference sequence). This CDR3 has 14 amino acids. J gave up 9 bases and V 5 bases, and 8 bases lay outside the gene matches. CDR3 protein: CASSWGSGSLEQFF. The DNA of the CDR3 is TGTGCCAGTAGTTGGGGTAGCGGGAGTCTTGAGCAGTTCTTC.

V is TRBV5-7 and J is TRBJ2-7; TRBD2 matches 8 bases. TRBV5-7 is reported as an ORF; its role is uncertain. The V gene end was trimmed by 4 bases and the J gene end by 3 bases; junction bases not matched to a gene: 3. This CDR3 has 13 residues. CDR3 amino acids: CASSPGGGYEQYF. The CDR3 DNA is TGTGCCAGCAGCCCCGGGGGGGGCTACGAGCAGTACTTC.

The chain is built from TRBV11-2 and TRBJ2-7, with D possibly TRBD2 on 6 matching bases. This CDR3 region has 14 residues. CDR1 and CDR2 (germline): SGHAT, FQNNGV. V shed 1 base and J shed 1 base, with 8 bases lying between them. This CDR3 reads CASSLGRGSYEQYF. CDR3 DNA sequence: TGTGCCAGCAGCTTAGGGAGGGGATCCTACGAGCAGTACTTC.